This T cell receptor (beta chain) is from a study of shared clonotypes between healthy human individuals (dated by TCRdb to about 2020). Some background on the complete study: The cohort comprised two women and a few men aged 18 to 49 years. For each donor, CD4 naive and CD4 memory were each given three plates, CD8 naive was given two plates, and CD8 memory was given one plate. To increase sequencing depth and limit assay-specific biases, different laboratories used diverse techniques to prepare libraries and sequence TCR repertoires. Between about 0.94 and 8.9 billion PBMCs per donor were obtained by leukapheresis. The study deeply sequenced blood TCR repertoires of about 5 healthy adults to estimate repertoire size and the extent of clonotype sharing between individuals.

V ends up 4 bases short and J 8 bases short, with an unmatched junction base count of 18. Reading from cysteine to phenylalanine, the CDR3 counts 17 amino acids. Of the read, only the CDR3 DNA is kept; its 51 bases are in frame from base 1. Based on the germline V gene, the CDR1 and CDR2 sequences are SQVTM and ANQGSEA. This clone was counted once. What this receptor recognizes is not known. Per-base qualities were not stored, and no clone one base away is much larger. The donors were healthy, HIV-negative adults with no recently reported acute infections or vaccinations. Every donor was a Caucasian adult living in Nashville, Tennessee, USA. CD4+ T cells were enriched by magnetic negative selection; naive cells were then positively selected on CD45RA, and the negative fraction formed the memory subset. Blood was obtained by leukapheresis, after which PBMCs were separated by Ficoll-Histopaque density gradient centrifugation and cryopreserved in liquid nitrogen vapor phase. Analytical flow cytometry was used to check the purity and quantity of every magnetically sorted T cell population. Genomic DNA was isolated from each sorted fraction and quantified by UV absorbance on a Nanodrop 2000c.

Using the deep immunoSEQ assay, TCR CDR3 regions were amplified from genomic DNA by multiplex PCR. For each cell subset, the extracted genomic DNA was distributed evenly across all wells of several immunoSEQ 96-well plates, and each plate served as one replicate. Each replicate PCR for sorted subsets received 200 ng genomic DNA, equal to some 32,000 T cell genomes. The purified libraries were quantified using a Qubit 3.0 fluorometer, sized with a Bioanalyzer 2100, and then quantified again using the KAPA Library Quantification kit. Every immunoSEQ 96-well plate was sequenced on a dedicated single-read 150-cycle Illumina NextSeq 550 flow cell. The paper's processing steps were these. Because only junctional sequences without quality scores were contained in the immunoSEQ output, filtering matching that applied to full-length reads could not be performed. Sequences were annotated with PyIR, a Python wrapper for IgBLAST v1.9, using IMGT germline references to assign V/J genes and CDR3. Reads with weak V/J assignments (E-value above 1e-6), missing CDR3, stop codons, out-of-frame junctions, or ambiguous translated residues were removed. V3J clonotypes were defined as sequences sharing an identical inferred V gene, J gene, and CDR3 amino acid sequence. The percentage overlap between two repertoires was calculated by dividing the number of shared unique clonotypes by the size of the smaller repertoire. Richness of each repertoire was evaluated using RTK rarefaction, the Chao1 estimator, and Recon v2.1 estimates of unobserved clonotypes. For all TCRbeta clonotypes obtained by the gDNA method from a few donors, generation probabilities were computed with OLGA. Imported from immuneACCESS, the table was reduced by TCRdb to in-frame sequences with V and J called. These copies leave out some clones; in studies compared against another copy, an unresolved V gene accounts for under half, and the cause of the remainder is not known. The V and J calls and the clone size are those of that table, but D and trimming were determined from the DNA. This sample comprises 650,000 to 750,000 clones, more than 70% of them detected only once. The ten most abundant clones make up 1.5% to 2% of the sample.

The paper as a whole reports these results and caveats: Clonotypes shared by all four sorted-subset donors showed higher generation probabilities than non-shared clonotypes. Sampling was limited to blood, and TCR repertoires in tissue likely differ from TCR repertoires in blood. Even with the large sequencing depth, rarefaction of the sorted-subset datasets indicated that sequencing was incomplete. The genetic and exposure-history diversity represented was limited by the small number of donors. Pairwise subsampling indicated that sequencing depth was expected to affect the degree of clonotype sharing among donors. Naive subsets generally had larger estimated clonotype richness than memory subsets. Across a handful of donors, around 5% of naive CD4, roughly 3.5% of naive CD8, around 2.5% of memory CD4, and roughly 0.41% of memory CD8 clonotypes were shared.

Sequencing was performed on memory CD4+ T cells sorted from blood. Interpreted using the paper, the cell subset or site label stands for: CD45RA-negative fraction. This chain joins TRBV29-1 to TRBJ2-1, with 9 bases aligning to TRBD2. This sequence was found in a woman between 25 and 40 years old in good health. The DNA sequence is TGCAGCGTTGTTCTCTGGGGTCTGAGCGGGAGGCTCGATGAGCAGTTCTTC. This codes for CSVVLWGLSGRLDEQFF.